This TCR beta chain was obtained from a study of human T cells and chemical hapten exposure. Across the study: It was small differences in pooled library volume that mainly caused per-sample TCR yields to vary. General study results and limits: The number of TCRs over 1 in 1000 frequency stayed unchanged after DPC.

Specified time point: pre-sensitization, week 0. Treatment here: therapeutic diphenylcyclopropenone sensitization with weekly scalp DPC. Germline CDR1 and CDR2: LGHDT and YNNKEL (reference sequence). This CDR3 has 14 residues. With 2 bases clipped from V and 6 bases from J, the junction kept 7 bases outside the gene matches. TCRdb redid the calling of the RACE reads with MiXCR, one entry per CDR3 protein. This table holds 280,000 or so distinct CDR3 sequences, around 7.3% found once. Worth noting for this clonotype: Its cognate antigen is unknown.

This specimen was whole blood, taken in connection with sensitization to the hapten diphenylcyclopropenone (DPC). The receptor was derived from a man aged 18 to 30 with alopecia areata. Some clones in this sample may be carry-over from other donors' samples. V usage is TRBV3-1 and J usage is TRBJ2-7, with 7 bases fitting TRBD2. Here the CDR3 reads CASSQNRGGGEQYF. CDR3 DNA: TGTGCCAGCAGCCAAAATCGTGGCGGGGGCGAGCAGTACTTC.